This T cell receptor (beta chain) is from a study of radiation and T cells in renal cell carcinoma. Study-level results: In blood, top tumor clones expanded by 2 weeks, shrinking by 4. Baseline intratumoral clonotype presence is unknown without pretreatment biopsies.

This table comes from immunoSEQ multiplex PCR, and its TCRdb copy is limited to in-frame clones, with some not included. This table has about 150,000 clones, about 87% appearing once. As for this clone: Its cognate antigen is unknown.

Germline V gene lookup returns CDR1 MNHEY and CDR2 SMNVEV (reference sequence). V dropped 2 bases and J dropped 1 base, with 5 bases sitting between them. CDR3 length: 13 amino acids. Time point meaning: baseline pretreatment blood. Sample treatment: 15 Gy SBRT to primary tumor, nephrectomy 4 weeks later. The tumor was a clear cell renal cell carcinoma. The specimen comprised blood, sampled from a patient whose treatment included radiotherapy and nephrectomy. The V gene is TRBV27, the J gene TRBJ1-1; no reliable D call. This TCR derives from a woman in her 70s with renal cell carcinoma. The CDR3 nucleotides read TGTGCCAGCAGTTTAATAGGGAACACTGAAGCTTTCTTT. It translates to CASSLIGNTEAFF.